Detailed here is one T cell receptor (beta chain). Its antigen is unidentified. The record originates from a study of shared clonotypes between healthy human individuals. Study summary: The plates for each donor numbered three CD4 naive, three CD4 memory, two CD8 naive and one CD8 memory.

The V gene end was trimmed by 5 bases and the J gene end by 3 bases; junction bases not matched to a gene: 7. This CDR3 spans 16 amino acids. Germline CDR1 reads KGHSH; CDR2 reads LQKENI. Overall study findings and caveats: Sorted-subset sequencing was shown by rarefaction to be incomplete despite large depth. Generation probabilities of non-shared clonotypes were lower (relative to those shared by all four donors). Across subsets, estimated richness was generally greater for naive than for memory populations.

Here immunoSEQ multiplex PCR was the method, and the copy in TCRdb shows in-frame clones only, minus some. The table lists over a million clones, approximately 80% of them singletons, with 0.55% to 0.7% in the top ten. V usage is TRBV18 and J usage is TRBJ2-2, with TRBD1 identical over 9 bases. This TCR came from a man between 18 and 29 years old in good health. Some clones in this sample may be carry-over from other donors' samples. Sequenced: memory CD4+ T cells from PBMCs. Subset: CD45RA-negative fraction. DNA of the CDR3: TGTGCCAGCTCATCTCAGGGACAGGGAGACACCGGGGAGCTGTTTTTT. Translating gives CASSSQGQGDTGELFF.